The 21 T cell receptor beta chains below come from one sample, sequenced in a study of blood T cell repertoires in COVID-19. Clones were read by immunoSEQ multiplex PCR, and TCRdb kept only the in-frame ones, dropping some. The sample consists of tens of thousands of clones, more than 75% of them appearing once. Sequenced: peripheral blood. The origin of the receptors is a human donor in a cohort sampled during active COVID-19.

The CDR3 nucleotides read TGTGCCAGCAGCCACCGCGGGGGACGCGGTGAAGCTTTCTTT. Its translation is CASSHRGGRGEAFF. V and J are TRBV3-1 (or the pseudogene TRBV3-2) and TRBJ1-1; a possible D gene is TRBD1 (5 bases). Trimming took 3 bases from V and 7 from J, leaving 15 bases between them. The V gene's germline CDR1 is LGHDT and CDR2 YNNKEL (reference sequence). The CDR3 totals 14 residues.

This clone was observed once. V usage is TRBV6-5 and J usage is TRBJ1-2, with 7 positions matching TRBD1. The J segment lost 4 bases and the V segment lost 6 bases, leaving 5 bases of the junction unmatched. Germline lookup yields CDR1 MNHEY and CDR2 SVGAGI. The CDR3 loop spans 13 amino acids. For the CDR3, the DNA is TGTGCCAGCAGGCGGACAGGCCCCTATGGCTACACCTTC. This encodes CASRRTGPYGYTF.

The CDR3 reads CASSQERGTDTQYF. CDR3 DNA sequence: TGCGCCAGCAGCCAAGAGCGAGGCACAGATACGCAGTATTTT. V gene TRBV4-1 combines with J gene TRBJ2-3; D is unclear. Trimming removed 0 bases from V and 1 base from J, with 5 bases in between. The CDR3 runs 14 residues. Per germline, CDR1 MGHRA and CDR2 YSYEKL.

This rearrangement joins TRBV30 to TRBJ2-7, with D tentatively TRBD2 (5 bases). CDR1 and CDR2 (germline): GTSNPN, SVGIG (reference sequence). The CDR3 consists of 13 residues. V was shortened by 4 bases and J by 4 bases, with 14 bases between the two germline ends. CDR3 amino acids: CAWMVTGTYEQYF. DNA for the CDR3: TGTGCCTGGATGGTTACGGGAACTTACGAGCAGTACTTC.

The V call is TRBV4-3, the J call TRBJ2-7, with 7 positions matching TRBD1. This CDR3 spans 14 amino acids. Per germline, CDR1 LGHNA and CDR2 YSLEER. The V segment lost 0 bases and the J segment 6 bases; nucleotides outside the gene matches: 5. The CDR3 nucleotides are TGCGCCAGCAGCCAAGATTGGACAGGTCCCGAGCAGTACTTC. The encoded protein is CASSQDWTGPEQYF.

V is TRBV5-1 and J is TRBJ2-2; 7 bases are a match to TRBD1. V dropped 5 bases and J dropped 3; count of bases not matched to a gene: 4. CDR1 is SGHRS, CDR2 YFSETQ, per germline. The CDR3 extends over 14 amino acids. The CDR3 sequence is CASRYRGDTGELFF. The CDR3 DNA reads as TGCGCCAGCAGATACAGGGGAGACACCGGGGAGCTGTTTTTT.

The rearrangement uses TRBV19 and TRBJ1-2, with a possible D match to TRBD1 (6 bases). The germline V gene has CDR1 LNHDA and CDR2 SQIVND (reference sequence). V was pared by 4 bases and J by 5 bases, with 11 bases between. The CDR3 has 13 amino acids. The CDR3 DNA reads as TGTGCCAGTAGTAGATACAGGGAGTATGGCTACACCTTC. It yields the protein CASSRYREYGYTF.

The chain couples TRBV7-2 to TRBJ1-4, with a weak D call TRBD1 (5 bases). Germline CDR1 SGHTA, CDR2 FQGNSA. Trimming cost V 1 base and J 4 bases, with 13 bases left between them. The CDR3 extends over 16 amino acids. DNA of the CDR3: TGTGCCAGCAGCTTAGAAGTTGGCAGGGTTAATGAAAAACTGTTTTTT. Its translation is CASSLEVGRVNEKLFF.

V and J are TRBV5-5 and TRBJ1-2; possible D gene TRBD1, 5 bases. V was trimmed by 0 bases and J by 8 bases, leaving 11 bases between them. The germline V gene encodes CDR1 SGHKS and CDR2 YYEKEE (reference sequence). The CDR3 runs 13 residues. The CDR3 is CASSLEWAGGYTF. The CDR3 DNA follows: TGTGCCAGCAGCTTGGAATGGGCAGGGGGCTACACCTTC.

The V gene is TRBV4-2, the J gene TRBJ1-5, with 7 bases fitting TRBD1. The V and J ends lost 5 bases and 3 bases, in that order; junction bases with no gene match: 4. Germline V CDR1 and CDR2: LGHNA, YNFKEQ. This CDR3 has 14 residues. Here the CDR3 reads CASSAGQHNQPQHF. The CDR3 DNA is TGTGCCAGCAGCGCGGGACAGCACAATCAGCCCCAGCATTTT.

This clone has at least ten counts. The CDR3 sequence: CASSLAWTGGYEQYF. CDR3 nucleotides: TGTGCCAGCAGCTTAGCTTGGACAGGGGGCTACGAGCAGTACTTC. The chain joins TRBV5-5 to TRBJ2-7, with 10 bases matching TRBD1. J was trimmed by 3 bases and V by 2 bases; bases with no gene match: 5. CDR1 is SGHKS, CDR2 YYEKEE, per germline (reference sequence). The CDR3 sequence is 15 residues long.

The rearrangement joins TRBV7-2 to TRBJ1-2, with 7 nucleotides matching TRBD1. CDR1 is SGHTA, CDR2 FQGNSA, per germline. The CDR3 runs 14 residues. J lost 4 bases, V lost 0 bases, and 2 bases had no gene match. CDR3 sequence (DNA): TGTGCCAGCAGCTTAGCGGGACAGCTCTATGGCTACACCTTC. Amino acids: CASSLAGQLYGYTF.

This chain joins TRBV4-1 and TRBJ2-4, with a weak D call TRBD1 (5 bases). The germline CDR1 and CDR2 sequences are MGHRA and YSYEKL. The CDR3 extends over 14 amino acids. Trimming removed 3 bases from V and 5 bases from J, with 11 bases in between. The DNA of the CDR3 is TGCGCCAGCAGCCAGAACGTAGGGGAAAACATTCAGTACTTC. Translating it yields CASSQNVGENIQYF.

The rearrangement links TRBV2 to TRBJ2-7; 8 bases map to TRBD1. Germline lookup yields CDR1 SNHLY and CDR2 FYNNEI. J lost 4 bases, V lost 6 bases, and 17 bases had no gene match. This CDR3 contains 17 residues. The CDR3 DNA sequence: TGTGCCAGCAGGGGCTTTGACAGGGGTCGCCTTGAATACGAGCAGTACTTC. This codes for CASRGFDRGRLEYEQYF.

The J gene is TRBJ2-7, the V gene TRBV18, with D possibly TRBD2 on 6 matching bases. The CDR3 spans 13 residues. Germline CDR1 KGHSH, CDR2 LQKENI. V was trimmed by 3 bases and J by 1 base, leaving 7 bases between them. The chain's CDR3 is CASSPGTSYEQYF. Written as DNA, the CDR3 is TGTGCCAGCTCACCCGGGACTTCCTACGAGCAGTACTTC.

V usage is TRBV15 and J usage is TRBJ1-1; 7 nucleotides agree with TRBD1. The CDR3 is 12 amino acids. Per the germline V gene, CDR1 is LNHNV and CDR2 is YYDKDF (reference sequence). V lost 8 bases and J lost 3; bases outside the gene matches: 3. CDR3 amino acids: CATRDRHTEAFF. CDR3 nucleotides: TGTGCCACCCGGGACAGACACACTGAAGCTTTCTTT. The full variable domain, in which reference TRBV15 and TRBJ1-1 provide the parts outside the CDR3, is DAMVIQNPRYQVTQFGKPVTLSCSQTLNHNVMYWYQQKSSQAPKLLFHYYDKDFNNEADTPDNFQSRRPNTSFCFLDIRSPGLGDTAMYLCATRDRHTEAFFGQGTRLTVV.

For the CDR3, the DNA is TGCAGTGCTCTGCGGATCAATGAGCAGTTCTTC. Amino acid sequence: CSALRINEQFF. This rearrangement joins TRBV20-1 to TRBJ2-1; D unclear. V lost 5 bases to trimming and J lost 6 bases, with 8 bases between them. Germline CDR1 and CDR2: DFQATT and SNEGSKA (reference sequence). This CDR3 spans 11 amino acids.

V usage is TRBV10-1 and J usage is TRBJ2-2; TRBD2 might be the D (5 bases). The CDR3 covers 13 residues. In germline, CDR1 is WNHNN, CDR2 SYGVQD (reference sequence). Trimming took 6 bases from V and 7 from J, leaving 12 bases between them. The CDR3, as DNA: TGCGCCAGCAGAGCGGAGGTGGGCGGGGAGCTGTTTTTT. The encoded protein is CASRAEVGGELFF.

The chain is built from TRBV7-2 and TRBJ2-3; 10 bases are shared with TRBD1. Germline V gene sequence: CDR1 SGHTA, CDR2 FQGNSA. Trimming at V came to 2 bases and at J to 10 bases, leaving 12 bases not matched to a gene. The CDR3 is 16 residues long. The CDR3 region is CASSLSGTGALMAQYF. In DNA form, the CDR3 reads TGTGCCAGCAGCTTATCCGGGACAGGGGCGTTAATGGCGCAGTATTTT.

About this clone itself: The sample contains more than one DNA sequence encoding this CDR3. The chain employs TRBV3-1 (or the pseudogene TRBV3-2) and TRBJ2-7; a possible D gene is TRBD2 (5 bases). V gave up 0 bases and J gave up 3 bases, with 6 bases separating them. Germline V gene data show CDR1 as LGHDT and CDR2 as YNNKEL (reference sequence). CDR3 length: 13 residues. This CDR3 is CASSQERGYEQYF. Here the CDR3 DNA reads TGTGCCAGCAGCCAAGAACGGGGCTACGAGCAGTACTTC.

The V call is TRBV12-5, the J call TRBJ1-2, with 10 bases fitting TRBD1. The V gene end was trimmed by 1 base and the J gene end by 5 bases; junction bases not matched to a gene: 1. Germline V lookup: CDR1 LGHNT, CDR2 FRNRAP. The CDR3 sequence is 14 residues long. The CDR3 reads CASGLGQGAYGYTF. The CDR3 DNA reads TGTGCTAGTGGTTTGGGACAGGGGGCATATGGCTACACCTTC.